The text below deals with one T cell receptor (beta chain). The data were taken from a study of control samples from healthy donors and cancer patients. This CDR3 has 13 amino acids. Germline loops: CDR1 SGHVS, CDR2 FQNEAQ. The V end was cut by 2 bases, the J end by 7 bases, with 11 bases between. TCRdb keeps only in-frame clones here, not all; method: immunoSEQ multiplex PCR. Among 180,000 or so clones listed, 75% to 95% were seen once. Sequencing input: blood. The V gene is TRBV7-8, the J gene TRBJ1-1, with a weak D call TRBD1 (6 bases). The origin of this receptor is a woman aged 25 to 39 in good health. CDR3 DNA: TGTGCCAGCAGCTTAAGGGGGTCTGGTGAAGCTTTCTTT. Translating it yields CASSLRGSGEAFF. The whole variable domain, filled in from reference TRBV7-8 and TRBJ1-1, reads GAGVSQSPRYKVAKRGQDVALRCDPISGHVSLFWYQQALGQGPEFLTYFQNEAQLDKSGLPSDRFFAERPEGSVSTLKIQRTQQEDSAVYLCASSLRGSGEAFFGQGTRLTVV.